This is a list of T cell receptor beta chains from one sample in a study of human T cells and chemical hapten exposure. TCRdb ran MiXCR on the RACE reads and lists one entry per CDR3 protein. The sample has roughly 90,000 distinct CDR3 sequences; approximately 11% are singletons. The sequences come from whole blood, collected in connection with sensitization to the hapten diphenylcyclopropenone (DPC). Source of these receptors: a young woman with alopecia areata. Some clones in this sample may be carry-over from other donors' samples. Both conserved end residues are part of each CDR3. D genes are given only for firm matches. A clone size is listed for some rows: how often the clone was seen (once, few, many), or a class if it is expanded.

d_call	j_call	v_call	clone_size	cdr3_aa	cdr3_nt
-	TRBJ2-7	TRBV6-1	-	CASSEAAGSSYEQYF	TGTGCCAGCAGTGAAGCGGCAGGGAGCTCCTACGAGCAGTACTTC
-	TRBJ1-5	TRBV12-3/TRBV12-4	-	CASSYDPAAQHF	TGTGCCAGCAGTTATGACCCTGCGGCCCAGCATTTT
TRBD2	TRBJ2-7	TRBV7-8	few	CASSPTSGNYEQYF	TGTGCCAGCAGCCCGACTAGCGGGAACTACGAGCAGTACTTC
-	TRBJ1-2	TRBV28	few	CASSPRRGSYGYTF	TGTGCCAGCAGTCCCCGTCGGGGGAGCTATGGCTACACCTTC
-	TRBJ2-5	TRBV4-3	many	CASSQVGAPRGTQYF	TGCGCCAGCAGCCAGGTTGGGGCCCCCAGAGGGACCCAGTACTTC
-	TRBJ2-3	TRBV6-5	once	CVSSYSETSTDTQYF	TGTGTCAGCAGTTACTCTGAGACTAGCACAGATACGCAGTATTTT
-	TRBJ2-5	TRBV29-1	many	CSVRFQETQYF	TGCAGCGTTCGATTCCAAGAGACCCAGTACTTC
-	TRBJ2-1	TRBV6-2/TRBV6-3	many	CASSYRRWGRNEQFF	TGTGCCAGCAGTTACCGTCGGTGGGGTAGGAATGAGCAGTTCTTC
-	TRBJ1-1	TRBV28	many	CASSGPVEAFF	TGTGCCAGCAGCGGCCCCGTAGAGGCTTTCTTT
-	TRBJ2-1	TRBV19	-	CASSIPRAVNEQFF	TGTGCCAGTAGTATCCCCAGGGCAGTCAATGAGCAGTTCTTC